This TCR beta chain was recorded in a study of post-analysis software for immune sequencing data. In the study overall: Relapsing-remitting, secondary progressive and progressive-relapsing forms made up the multiple sclerosis disease courses. Study results and limitations: In patients, five or six TRBV segments were more frequent than in controls, with TRBV5-6, TRBV5-1 and TRBV20-1 among them. Compared with controls, patients showed significantly lower normalized Chao1 diversity. With F measure, samples from one preparation batch clustered together strongly.

This CDR3 has 13 amino acids. Germline V gene lookup returns CDR1 SGHTA and CDR2 FQGTGA. The library was made from cDNA and included unique molecular identifiers. About 500,000 cDNA molecules came from around 1 to 10 million T cells. A single record per CDR3 protein comes from TCRdb applying MiXCR to the PCR reads. Altogether about 400,000 distinct CDR3 sequences are present, less than 35% being singletons, with the ten largest covering roughly 13%. With regard to this clonotype: Its matching antigen is unknown.

Specimen: blood. The genes are TRBV7-3 and TRBJ2-7; 9 bases fit TRBD2. The assigned J gene may be wrong: the sequence end matches TRBJ2-4 better. This sequence originates from a girl between 10 and 17 years old with multiple sclerosis. The CDR3 coding sequence is TGTGCCAGCAGCGCGGGAGGGAGAGACATTCAGTACTTC. Translated: CASSAGGRDIQYF.